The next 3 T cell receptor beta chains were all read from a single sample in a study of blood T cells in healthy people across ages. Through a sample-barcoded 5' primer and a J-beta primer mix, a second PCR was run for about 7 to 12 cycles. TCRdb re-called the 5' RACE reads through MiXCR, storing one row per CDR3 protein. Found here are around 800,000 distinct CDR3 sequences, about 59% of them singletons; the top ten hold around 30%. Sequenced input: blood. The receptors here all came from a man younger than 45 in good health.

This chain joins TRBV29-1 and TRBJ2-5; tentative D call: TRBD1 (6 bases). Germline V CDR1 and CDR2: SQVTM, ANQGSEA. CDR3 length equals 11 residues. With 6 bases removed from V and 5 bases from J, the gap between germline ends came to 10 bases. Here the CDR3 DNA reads TGCAGCGTGAAGGGGGTGGAGACCCAGTACTTC. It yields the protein CSVKGVETQYF. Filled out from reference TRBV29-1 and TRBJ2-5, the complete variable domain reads SAVISQKPSRDICQRGTSLTIQCQVDSQVTMMFWYRQQPGQSLTLIATANQGSEATYESGFVIDKFPISRPNLTFSTLTVSNMSPEDSSIYLCSVKGVETQYFGPGTRLLVL.

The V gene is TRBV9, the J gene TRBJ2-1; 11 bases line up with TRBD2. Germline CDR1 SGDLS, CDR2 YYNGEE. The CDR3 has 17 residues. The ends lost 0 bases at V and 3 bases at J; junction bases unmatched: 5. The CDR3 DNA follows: TGTGCCAGCAGCGTAGGAACTAGCGGGGGTTTCTACAATGAGCAGTTCTTC. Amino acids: CASSVGTSGGFYNEQFF.

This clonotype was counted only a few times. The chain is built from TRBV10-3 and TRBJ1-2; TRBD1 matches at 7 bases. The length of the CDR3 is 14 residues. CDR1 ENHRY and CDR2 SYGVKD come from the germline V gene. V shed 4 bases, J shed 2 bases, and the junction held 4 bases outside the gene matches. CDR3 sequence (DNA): TGTGCCATCAGTGTCATGACAGGGAACTATGGCTACACCTTC. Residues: CAISVMTGNYGYTF.